This TCR beta chain was recovered during a study of beta chain features in type 1 diabetes (dated by TCRdb to between 2018 and 2020). About the study as a whole: No differences in mean age, gender distribution, total cell number or subset yield were found between patients and healthy donors. In the study, recently diagnosed type 1 diabetes patients and matched healthy donors were compared on the TCRB repertoires of their sorted circulating CD4+ T cell subsets. Regulatory and stem cell-like memory subsets were obtained from only 8 patients and roughly 8 healthy donors, while naive and central memory subsets were obtained from all 30 or so donors. Across all samples, 107,917,701 sorted cells were examined, and cell number per subset correlated strongly with RNA yield. Summary of the overall study and its limitations: Because cDNA was sequenced instead of genomic DNA, activated cells with high expression could be over-represented, although the groups did not differ in activation or CD3 levels. In all four CD4+ subsets, TCRB CDR3 length was moderately but significantly shorter in type 1 diabetes patients. At VDJ recombination sites, patients with type 1 diabetes made fewer insertions and deleted more nucleotides, a pattern implying thymic rearrangement abnormalities. Because the HLA sub-analyses included only small numbers of individuals, any influence of HLA type on TCRB rearrangement was left unresolved. Shorter templates might be favored by PCR, yet because patient and control samples were amplified and corrected together, any such skew would affect both groups equally. Naive, central memory and regulatory TCRB repertoires appeared more similar among patients than among healthy donors.

V trim: 3 bases; J trim: 4 bases; unmatched bases: 2. Reading from cysteine to phenylalanine, the CDR3 counts 13 amino acids. The DNA shown is the 39-base CDR3, in frame from base 1. As encoded in the germline V gene (reference sequence), CDR1 is SEHNR while CDR2 is FQNEAQ. From each donor, a single peripheral blood sample of about 100 mL on average was drawn into heparinised tubes. A BD FACSAria II and a panel including CD45RO, CCR7, CD25, CD127, CD95 and CD27 were used to sort naive, central memory, regulatory and stem cell-like memory CD4+ T cells. Purity was above 95% for every sorted population. Right away, PBMCs were isolated by Lymphoprep density gradient centrifugation and were stained directly, with no culture step. So that batch effects would be minimized, each experiment stained and sorted samples in pairs, pairing one healthy donor with one patient. On this clone: This clone's antigen is unknown. The record has no base qualities; no much larger clone is one base away.

All of the isolated RNA was reverse transcribed with the High Capacity cDNA Reverse Transcription Kit, so expressed TCRB transcripts were sequenced. Deep immunoSEQ sequencing was performed on naive, central memory and regulatory T cell samples, with an average of about 3.57 million total reads per sample. Sorted cells were lysed in RLT buffer and RNA was extracted with DNase-treated RNeasy Micro or Mini kits, depending on cell number. To prevent cross-contamination, every cell subset was processed on its own, while patient and healthy donor samples were processed together. The immunoSEQ multiplex PCR was used to amplify TCRB sequences from cDNA, yielding 87-bp fragments that span the CDR3 region. The amplicons were sequenced using the Illumina HiSeq platform. The original methods were these. PCR bias was computationally corrected using synthetic template baselines, reads within Hamming distance 2 were collapsed, and singletons that could not be merged were discarded. Reads were aligned to IMGT to assign V, D and J genes, CDR3 length, and insertions or deletions at six rearrangement sites. Within each subset, clonotype counts were normalized to sorted cell number, after which true diversity and Gini coefficients were computed with the tcR R package. The overlap coefficient, calculated on TCRB nucleotide sequences, was used to quantify repertoire sharing. TCRdb took over this immuneACCESS table, retaining in-frame rearrangements with V and J assigned. Such tables are incomplete; in checked studies, under half of the missing clones stem from an unresolved V gene, and the remainder is unexplained. Clonal size and the V and J genes are those of that table, whereas D and trimming came from the DNA. Recorded for this sample are some 160,000 clones; 7% to 9.5% of them occurred a single time. The ten largest account for under 0.75% of the sample.

The V and J genes are TRBV7-9 and TRBJ1-2, with 7 bases in between that match TRBD1. The TCR originated in a woman in her twenties or thirties with type 1 diabetes. What was sequenced was central memory CD4+ T cells from blood. Here is the DNA: TGTGCCAGCAGCTTGAGGACAGGCTATGGCTACACCTTC. It translates to CASSLRTGYGYTF.